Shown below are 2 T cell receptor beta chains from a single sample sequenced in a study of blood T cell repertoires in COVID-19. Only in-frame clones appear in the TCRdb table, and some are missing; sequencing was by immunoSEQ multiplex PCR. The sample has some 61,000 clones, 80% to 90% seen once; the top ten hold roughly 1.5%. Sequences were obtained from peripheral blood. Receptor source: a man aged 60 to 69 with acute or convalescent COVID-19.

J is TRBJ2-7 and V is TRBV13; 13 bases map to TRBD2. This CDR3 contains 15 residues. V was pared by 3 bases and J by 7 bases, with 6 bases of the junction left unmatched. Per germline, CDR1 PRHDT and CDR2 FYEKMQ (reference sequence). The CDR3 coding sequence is TGTGCCAGCAGCTTGAGGTTACTAGCGGGGGGGGAGCAGTACTTC. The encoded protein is CASSLRLLAGGEQYF.

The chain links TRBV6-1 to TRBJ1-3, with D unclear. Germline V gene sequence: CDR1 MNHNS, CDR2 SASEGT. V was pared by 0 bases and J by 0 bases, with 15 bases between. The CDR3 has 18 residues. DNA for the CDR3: TGTGCCAGCAGTGAAGCGAACTCAGGACTTCTCTCTGGAAACACCATATATTTT. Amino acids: CASSEANSGLLSGNTIYF.